This T cell receptor (beta chain) comes out of a study of memory CD4+ T cells and cytomegalovirus serostatus. Study overall: Donors were healthy Belgian adults, under 10 CMV seropositive and 20 to 25 seronegative.

Study-wide results and limits: CMV serostatus prediction reached median AUC about 0.95, or 0.9 with US-trained model.

Looked up from germline, CDR1 is SGHDN and CDR2 is FVKESK. The CDR3 extends over 16 amino acids. The ends were cut back, 0 bases at V and 6 bases at J, with 12 bases in the middle. Generated by immunoSEQ multiplex PCR, the TCRdb table keeps only in-frame clones and is missing some. Of tens of thousands of clones in the sample, approximately 83% are singletons; the top ten hold 0.55% to 0.7%. Single viable CD3+CD4+CD8-CD45RO+ cells were sorted as the memory CD4+ T cells. On this clone itself: Its antigen is unidentified.

The rearrangement joins TRBV14 to TRBJ1-6; no firm D call. The sample was memory CD4+ T cells from blood. The source is an adult in good health and CMV-seronegative. CDR3 protein: CASSQEKWPFNSPLHF. The CDR3 DNA sequence: TGTGCCAGCAGCCAAGAAAAGTGGCCCTTTAATTCACCCCTCCACTTT.